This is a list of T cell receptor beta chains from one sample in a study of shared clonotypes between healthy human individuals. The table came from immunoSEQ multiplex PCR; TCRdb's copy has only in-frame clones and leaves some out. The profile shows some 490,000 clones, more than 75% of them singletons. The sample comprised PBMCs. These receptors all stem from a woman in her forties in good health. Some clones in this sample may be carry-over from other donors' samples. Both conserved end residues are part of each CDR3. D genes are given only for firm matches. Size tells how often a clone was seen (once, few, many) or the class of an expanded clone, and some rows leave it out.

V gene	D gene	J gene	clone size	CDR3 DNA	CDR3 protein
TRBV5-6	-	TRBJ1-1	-	TGTGCCAGCAGCGCCCGAGGCCGGTTCACTGAAGCTTTCTTT	CASSARGRFTEAFF
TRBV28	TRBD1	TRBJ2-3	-	TGTGCCAGCAGAGAGGGGACAGGTGCAGATACGCAGTATTTT	CASREGTGADTQYF
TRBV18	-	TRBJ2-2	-	TGTGCCAGCTCACCTGCGGCGCGGAGTTACACCGGGGAGCTGTTTTTT	CASSPAARSYTGELFF
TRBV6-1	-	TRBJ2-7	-	TGTGCCAGCAGTGACTTGTCGGACGTATACGAGCAGTACTTC	CASSDLSDVYEQYF
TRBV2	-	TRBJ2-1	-	TGTGCCAGCACCCCACAGCGTACCGTACCGTATGAGCAGTTCTTC	CASTPQRTVPYEQFF
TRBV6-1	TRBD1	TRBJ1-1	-	TGTGCCAGCAGTGAAGTCGGACAGGGGTATGCTTTCTTT	CASSEVGQGYAFF
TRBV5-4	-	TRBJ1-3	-	TGTGCCAGCAGCTCCCTAAATGGAAACACCATATATTTT	CASSSLNGNTIYF
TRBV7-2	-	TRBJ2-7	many	TGTGCCAGCAGCTTAGCTCGGAACGTGAACAAGTACGAGCAGTACTTC	CASSLARNVNKYEQYF
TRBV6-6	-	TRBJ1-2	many	TGTGCCACCGTCGCAGGCCCCTTTAACTATGGCTACACCTTC	CATVAGPFNYGYTF
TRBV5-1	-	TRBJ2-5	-	TGCGCCAGCAGCTTGGTAGGGGGGGAGACCCAGTACTTC	CASSLVGGETQYF
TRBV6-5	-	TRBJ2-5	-	TGTGCCAGCAGTTACTCGATAGCTGGGAGTGGGACCCAGTACTTC	CASSYSIAGSGTQYF
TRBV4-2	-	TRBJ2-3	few	TGTGCCAGCAGCCAAGATCTTGGGCTAGGGGGCACAGATACGCAGTATTTT	CASSQDLGLGGTDTQYF
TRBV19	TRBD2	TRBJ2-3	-	TGTGCCAGTAGTATGGGGTGGGGTAGCGGGAGCACAGATACGCAGTATTTT	CASSMGWGSGSTDTQYF
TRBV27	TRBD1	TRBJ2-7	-	TGTGCCAGCAGGATTAACCGGGACAGGCTGAACTACGAGCAGTACTTC	CASRINRDRLNYEQYF
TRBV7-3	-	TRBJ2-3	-	TGTGCCAGCAGCTTGGGCTACCTTTCGACAGATACGCAGTATTTT	CASSLGYLSTDTQYF
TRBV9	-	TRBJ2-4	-	TGTGCCAGCAGCCCCCGTACAGAGTTGTCGGGCATTCAGTACTTC	CASSPRTELSGIQYF
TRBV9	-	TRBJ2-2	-	TGTGCCAGCAGCGACAACAGGGACCAGAACACCGGGGAGCTGTTTTTT	CASSDNRDQNTGELFF
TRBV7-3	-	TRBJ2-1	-	TGTGCCAGCAGCTTAAGCGGCCTAAACAATGAGCAGTTCTTC	CASSLSGLNNEQFF
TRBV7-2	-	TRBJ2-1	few	TGTGCCAGCAGCTTAGCCCCGACTAGTAATGAGCAGTTCTTC	CASSLAPTSNEQFF
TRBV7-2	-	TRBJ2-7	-	TGTGCCAGCAGCTTACATAGCGAAAAGCTTCCCTACGAGCAGTACTTC	CASSLHSEKLPYEQYF
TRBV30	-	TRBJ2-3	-	TGTGCCTGGAGTGTATCCGGGGATACGCAGTATTTT	CAWSVSGDTQYF
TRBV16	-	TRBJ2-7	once	TGTGCCAGCAGCCCCTGGACGGACCCCTACGAGCAGTACTTC	CASSPWTDPYEQYF
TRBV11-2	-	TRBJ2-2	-	TGTGCCAGCAGCTTAGTGGTGTCCACCGGGGAGCTGTTTTTT	CASSLVVSTGELFF
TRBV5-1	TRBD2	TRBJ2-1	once	TGCGCCAGCAGCCCCCCGCGGGCTAGCGGGACCAATGAGCAGTTCTTC	CASSPPRASGTNEQFF
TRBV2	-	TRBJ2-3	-	TGTGCCAGCAGTGAGAACGAGGCGGGACTCGGCACAGATACGCAGTATTTT	CASSENEAGLGTDTQYF
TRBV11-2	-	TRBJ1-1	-	TGTGCCAGCAGCCGAAGGGACAACATTGAAGCTTTCTTT	CASSRRDNIEAFF
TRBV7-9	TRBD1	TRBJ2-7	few	TGTGCCAGCAGCCTCCCAACCCTACGTCCGGGACAGGGCCCCTACGAGCAGTACTTC	CASSLPTLRPGQGPYEQYF
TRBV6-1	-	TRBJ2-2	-	TGTGCCAGCATTCTCGGGACGAACACCGGGGAGCTGTTTTTT	CASILGTNTGELFF
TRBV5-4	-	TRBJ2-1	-	TGTGCCAGCAGCTTAGTGGGGAGCGATGAGCAGTTCTTC	CASSLVGSDEQFF
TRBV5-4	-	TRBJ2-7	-	TGTGCCAGCAGCCGCAAGGGCCTCCCCTACGAGCAGTACTTC	CASSRKGLPYEQYF
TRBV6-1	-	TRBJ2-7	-	TGTGCCAGCAGGCACAACACAGGCGCCCGCTACGAGCAGTACTTC	CASRHNTGARYEQYF
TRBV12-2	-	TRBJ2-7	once	TGTGCAAGTCGCTTAGCGGTCTTCTCCTACGAGCAGTACTTC	CASRLAVFSYEQYF
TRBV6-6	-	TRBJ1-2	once	TGTGCCAGCAGTTACTCCCGGGGGCCTTATGGCTACACCTTC	CASSYSRGPYGYTF
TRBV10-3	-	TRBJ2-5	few	TGTGCCATCAGTGAGTCAGTGGGGGGACGAGAGACCCAGTACTTC	CAISESVGGRETQYF
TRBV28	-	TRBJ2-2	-	TGTGCCAGCAGTTTGGTGGCCGGGGAGCTGTTTTTT	CASSLVAGELFF
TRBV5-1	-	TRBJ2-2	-	TGCGCCAGCAGCTCCCACAGGGGAGGCACCGGGGAGCTGTTTTTT	CASSSHRGGTGELFF